This TCR beta chain was obtained from a study of shared clonotypes between healthy human individuals. The study separated CD4+ cells into CD45RA+ naive and CD45RA-negative memory subsets. The genomic DNA of each subset was split evenly across several immunoSEQ plates. Sequencing was performed with immunoSEQ multiplex PCR; in TCRdb, only in-frame clones are kept and a portion is missing. Here the sample spans roughly 2.5 million clones, approximately 90% being singletons. The CDR3 sequence is 17 residues long. V lost 0 bases and J 7 bases, leaving 17 bases between the germline ends. Germline V CDR1 and CDR2: SGDLS, YYNGEE. In the case of this clone: Its antigen remains unknown.

Whole-study results and caveats: On the whole, naive subsets had larger estimated richness than memory subsets had. Sequencing depth was expected to affect clonotype sharing among donors.

V usage is TRBV9 and J usage is TRBJ1-6; D is unresolved. The sequence was collected from a man aged 18 to 30 in good health. The sample comprised naive CD4+ T cells sorted from blood. Documented subset: CD45RA+ positively selected. This CDR3 is CASSVERTVHLNSPLHF. In nucleotides, the CDR3 is TGTGCCAGCAGCGTAGAGCGGACGGTCCACCTAAATTCACCCCTCCACTTT.